This T cell receptor (beta chain) was identified during a study of CD8+CD57+ T cells in acquired aplastic anemia. The length of the CDR3 is 14 residues. CDR1 LNHDA and CDR2 SQIVND come from the germline V gene (reference sequence). V lost 5 bases to trimming and J lost 1 base, with 11 bases between them. Overall study findings and caveats: Patients and controls had in common approximately 28 CD8+ CDR3 sequences.

Profiling that covered TCR beta VDJ and CDR3 relied on genomic DNA as its template. MiXCR, applied by TCRdb to the reads, yields one record per CDR3 protein. The sample lists over 250,000 distinct CDR3 sequences, roughly 53% occurring once. On this clonotype itself: Its antigen is still unknown.

Sequenced patients had shown CD8+CD57+ cell expansion by flow cytometry. Sequencing was performed on sorted CD4+, CD8+, or CD8+CD57+ T cells (not recorded which) from PBMCs. The chain links TRBV19 to TRBJ2-5; D is unclear. The clonotype comes from a human donor with aplastic anemia. The CDR3, as DNA: TGTGCCAGTAGTGATATCAGCGTCCAAGAGACCCAGTACTTC. Encoded protein: CASSDISVQETQYF.